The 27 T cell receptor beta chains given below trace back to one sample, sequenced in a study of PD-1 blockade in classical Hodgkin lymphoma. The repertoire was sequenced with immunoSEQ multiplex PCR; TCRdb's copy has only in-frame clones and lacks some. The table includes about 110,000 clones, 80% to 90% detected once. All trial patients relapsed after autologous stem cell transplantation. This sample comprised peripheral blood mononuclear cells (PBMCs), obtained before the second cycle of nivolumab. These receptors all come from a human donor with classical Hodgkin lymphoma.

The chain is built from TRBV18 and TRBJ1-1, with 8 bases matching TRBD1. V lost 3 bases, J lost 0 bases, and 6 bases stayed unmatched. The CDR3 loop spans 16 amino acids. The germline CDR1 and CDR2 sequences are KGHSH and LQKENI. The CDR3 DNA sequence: TGTGCCAGCTCACCCACCGGGACAGGTTTGAACACTGAAGCTTTCTTT. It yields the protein CASSPTGTGLNTEAFF.

The CDR3 spells CASSQAGLLQEAEQFF. CDR3 bases: TGCGCCAGCAGCCAAGCTGGACTCTTACAGGAGGCTGAGCAGTTCTTC. The chain couples TRBV4-1 to TRBJ2-1; TRBD1 or TRBD2 may be the D gene (5 bases each). The V gene's germline CDR1 is MGHRA and CDR2 YSYEKL. This CDR3 has 16 residues. Trimming removed 1 base from V and 9 bases from J, with 19 bases in between.

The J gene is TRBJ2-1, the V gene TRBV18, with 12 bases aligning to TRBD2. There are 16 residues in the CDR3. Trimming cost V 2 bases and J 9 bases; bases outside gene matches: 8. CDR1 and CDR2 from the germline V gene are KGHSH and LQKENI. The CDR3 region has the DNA TGTGCCAGCTCACCAAGCCGACTAGCGGGAGTAGCTGAGCAGTTCTTC. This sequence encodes CASSPSRLAGVAEQFF. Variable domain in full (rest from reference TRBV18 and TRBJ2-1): NAGVMQNPRHLVRRRGQEARLRCSPMKGHSHVYWYRQLPEEGLKFMVYLQKENIIDESGMPKERFSAEFPKEGPSILRIQQVVRGDSAAYFCASSPSRLAGVAEQFFGPGTRLTVL.

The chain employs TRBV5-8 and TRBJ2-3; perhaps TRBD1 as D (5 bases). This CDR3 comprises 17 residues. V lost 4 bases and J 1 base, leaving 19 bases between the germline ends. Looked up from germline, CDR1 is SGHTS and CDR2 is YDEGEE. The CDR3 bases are TGTGCCAGCAGCGCAGCCTCTACAGGATCCGGCACAGATACGCAGTATTTT. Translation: CASSAASTGSGTDTQYF.

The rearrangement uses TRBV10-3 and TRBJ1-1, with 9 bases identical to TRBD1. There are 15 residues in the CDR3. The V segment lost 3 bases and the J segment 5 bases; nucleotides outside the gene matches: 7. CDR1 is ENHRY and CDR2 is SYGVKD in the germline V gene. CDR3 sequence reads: CAISDEQGAVTEAFF. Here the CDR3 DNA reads TGTGCCATCAGTGATGAACAGGGGGCAGTAACTGAAGCTTTCTTT.

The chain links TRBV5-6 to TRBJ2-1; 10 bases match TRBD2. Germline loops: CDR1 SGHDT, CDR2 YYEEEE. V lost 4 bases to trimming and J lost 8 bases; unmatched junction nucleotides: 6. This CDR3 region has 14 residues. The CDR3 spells CASSPGTSVYEQFF. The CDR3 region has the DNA TGTGCCAGCAGCCCCGGGACTAGCGTGTATGAGCAGTTCTTC. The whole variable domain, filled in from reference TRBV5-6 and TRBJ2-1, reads DAGVTQSPTHLIKTRGQQVTLRCSPKSGHDTVSWYQQALGQGPQFIFQYYEEEERQRGNFPDRFSGHQFPNYSSELNVNALLLGDSALYLCASSPGTSVYEQFFGPGTRLTVL.

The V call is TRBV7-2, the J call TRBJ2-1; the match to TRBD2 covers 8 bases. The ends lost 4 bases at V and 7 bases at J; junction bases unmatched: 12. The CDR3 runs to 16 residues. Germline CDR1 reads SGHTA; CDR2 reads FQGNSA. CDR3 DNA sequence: TGTGCCAGCAGCTCGGGGCTACTAGCGGCCAGAAATGAGCAGTTCTTC. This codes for CASSSGLLAARNEQFF. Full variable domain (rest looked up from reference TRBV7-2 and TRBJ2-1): GAGVSQSPSNKVTEKGKDVELRCDPISGHTALYWYRQSLGQGLEFLIYFQGNSAPDKSGLPSDRFSAERTGGSVSTLTIQRTQQEDSAVYLCASSSGLLAARNEQFFGPGTRLTVL.

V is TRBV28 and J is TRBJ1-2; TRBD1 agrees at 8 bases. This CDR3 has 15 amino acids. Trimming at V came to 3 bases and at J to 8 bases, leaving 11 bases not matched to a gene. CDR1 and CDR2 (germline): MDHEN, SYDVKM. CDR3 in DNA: TGTGCCAGCAGTTTTGCCCGGGCAGGGGGCCTAGGCTACACCTTC. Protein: CASSFARAGGLGYTF.

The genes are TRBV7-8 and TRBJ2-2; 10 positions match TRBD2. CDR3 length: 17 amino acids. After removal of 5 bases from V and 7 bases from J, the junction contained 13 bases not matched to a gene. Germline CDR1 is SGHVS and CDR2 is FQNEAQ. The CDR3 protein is CASSPKVASGSSGELFF. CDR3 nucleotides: TGTGCCAGCAGCCCAAAGGTTGCTAGCGGGAGTAGCGGGGAGCTGTTTTTT.

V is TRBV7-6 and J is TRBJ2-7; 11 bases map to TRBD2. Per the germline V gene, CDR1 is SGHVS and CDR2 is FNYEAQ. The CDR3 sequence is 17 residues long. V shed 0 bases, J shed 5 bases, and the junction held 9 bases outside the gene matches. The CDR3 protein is CASSLAAGSGRVNEQYF. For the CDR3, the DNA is TGTGCCAGCAGCTTAGCAGCGGGTAGCGGGAGGGTCAACGAGCAGTACTTC. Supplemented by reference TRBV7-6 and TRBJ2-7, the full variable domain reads GAGVSQSPRYKVTKRGQDVALRCDPISGHVSLYWYRQALGQGPEFLTYFNYEAQQDKSGLPNDRFSAERPEGSISTLTIQRTEQRDSAMYRCASSLAAGSGRVNEQYFGPGTRLTVT.

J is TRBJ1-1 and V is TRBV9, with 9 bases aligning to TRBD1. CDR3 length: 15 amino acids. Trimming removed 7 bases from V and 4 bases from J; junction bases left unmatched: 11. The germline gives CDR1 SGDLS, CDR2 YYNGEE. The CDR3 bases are TGTGCCAGCGGCGGGGGGGACAGGGTCCTCACTGAAGCTTTCTTT. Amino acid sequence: CASGGGDRVLTEAFF.

CDR3 protein: CSVPSGSSYEQYF. In DNA form, the CDR3 reads TGCAGCGTGCCTAGCGGGAGCAGCTACGAGCAGTACTTC. The rearrangement joins TRBV29-1 to TRBJ2-7, with 10 bases lining up with TRBD2. After removal of 6 bases from V and 3 bases from J, the junction contained 5 bases not matched to a gene. The germline V gene has CDR1 SQVTM and CDR2 ANQGSEA. This CDR3 has 13 amino acids.

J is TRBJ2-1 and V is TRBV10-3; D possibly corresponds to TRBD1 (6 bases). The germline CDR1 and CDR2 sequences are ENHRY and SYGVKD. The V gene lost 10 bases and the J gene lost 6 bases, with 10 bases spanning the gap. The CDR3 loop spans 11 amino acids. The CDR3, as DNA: TGTGCCAACAGGGACCGCAATGAGCAGTTCTTC. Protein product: CANRDRNEQFF.

DNA of the CDR3: TGTGCCAGCAGCCCACCAGGGGGATACGAGCAGTACTTC. It encodes CASSPPGGYEQYF. The V and J genes are TRBV7-9 and TRBJ2-7; 7 bases map to TRBD1. The germline V gene has CDR1 SEHNR and CDR2 FQNEAQ (reference sequence). V shed 5 bases, J shed 4 bases, and the junction held 5 bases outside the gene matches. The CDR3 totals 13 residues.

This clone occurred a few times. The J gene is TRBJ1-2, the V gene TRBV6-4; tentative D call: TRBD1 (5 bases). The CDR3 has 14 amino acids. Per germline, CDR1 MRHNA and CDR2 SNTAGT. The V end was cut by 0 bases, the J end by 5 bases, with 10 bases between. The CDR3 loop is CASSDSKDNYGYTF. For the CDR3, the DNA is TGTGCCAGCAGTGACTCGAAGGACAATTATGGCTACACCTTC.

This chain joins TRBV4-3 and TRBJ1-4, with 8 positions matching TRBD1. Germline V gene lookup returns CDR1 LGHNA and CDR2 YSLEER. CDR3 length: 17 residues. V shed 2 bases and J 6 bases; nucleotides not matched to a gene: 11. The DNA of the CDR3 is TGCGCCAGCAGCCAAAGGACAGGGATGGATTCGGATGAAAAACTGTTTTTT. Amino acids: CASSQRTGMDSDEKLFF.

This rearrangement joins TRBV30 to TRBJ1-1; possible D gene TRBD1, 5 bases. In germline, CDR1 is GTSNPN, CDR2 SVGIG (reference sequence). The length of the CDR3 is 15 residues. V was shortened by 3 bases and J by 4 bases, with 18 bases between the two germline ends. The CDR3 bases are TGTGCCTGGAGGGAAGCCCAGGGATCTCGCACTGAAGCTTTCTTT. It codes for CAWREAQGSRTEAFF.

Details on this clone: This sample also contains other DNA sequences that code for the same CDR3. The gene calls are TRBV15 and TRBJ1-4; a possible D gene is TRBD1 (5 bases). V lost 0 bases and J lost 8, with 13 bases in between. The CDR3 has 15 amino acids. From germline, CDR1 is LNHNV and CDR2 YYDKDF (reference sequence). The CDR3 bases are TGTGCCACCAGCAGAGATTCGGGACTTAGGGAAAAACTGTTTTTT. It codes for CATSRDSGLREKLFF.

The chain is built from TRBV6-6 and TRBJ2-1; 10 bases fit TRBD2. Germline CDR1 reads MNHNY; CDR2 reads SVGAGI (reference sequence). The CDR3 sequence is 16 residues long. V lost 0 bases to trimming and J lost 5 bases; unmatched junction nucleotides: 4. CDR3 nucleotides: TGTGCCAGCAGTTACTCTAGCGGGAGGATAAACAATGAGCAGTTCTTC. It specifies CASSYSSGRINNEQFF.

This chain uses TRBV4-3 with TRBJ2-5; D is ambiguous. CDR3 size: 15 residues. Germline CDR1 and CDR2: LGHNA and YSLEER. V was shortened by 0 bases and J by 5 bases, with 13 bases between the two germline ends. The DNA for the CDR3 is TGCGCCAGCAGCCAAGATAGGGCCAACGGTGAGACCCAGTACTTC. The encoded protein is CASSQDRANGETQYF.

CDR3 sequence reads: CASSLARDRNQPQHF. The CDR3 DNA reads as TGTGCCAGCAGTTTAGCTAGGGACAGAAATCAGCCCCAGCATTTT. The chain is built from TRBV27 and TRBJ1-5, with 7 positions matching TRBD1. The V gene end was trimmed by 2 bases and the J gene end by 4 bases; junction bases not matched to a gene: 5. Germline V gene lookup returns CDR1 MNHEY and CDR2 SMNVEV (reference sequence). The CDR3 loop spans 15 amino acids.

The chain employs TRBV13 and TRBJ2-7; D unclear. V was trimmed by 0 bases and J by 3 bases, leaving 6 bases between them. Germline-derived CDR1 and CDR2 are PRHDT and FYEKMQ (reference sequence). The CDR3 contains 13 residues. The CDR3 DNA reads TGTGCCAGCAGCTTAGGACGGATCTACGAGCAGTACTTC. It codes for CASSLGRIYEQYF.

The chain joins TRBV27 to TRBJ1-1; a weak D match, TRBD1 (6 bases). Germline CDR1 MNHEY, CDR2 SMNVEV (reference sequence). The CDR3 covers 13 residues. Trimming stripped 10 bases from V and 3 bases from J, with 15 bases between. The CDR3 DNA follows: TGTGCCACCTTAGGGGGGGTCGACACTGAAGCTTTCTTT. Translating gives CATLGGVDTEAFF.

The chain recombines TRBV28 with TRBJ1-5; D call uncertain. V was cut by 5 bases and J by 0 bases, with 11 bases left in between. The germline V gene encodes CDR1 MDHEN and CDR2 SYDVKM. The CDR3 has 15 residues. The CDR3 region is CASSLPGNSNQPQHF. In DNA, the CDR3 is TGTGCCAGCAGTCTCCCCGGGAATAGCAATCAGCCCCAGCATTTT.

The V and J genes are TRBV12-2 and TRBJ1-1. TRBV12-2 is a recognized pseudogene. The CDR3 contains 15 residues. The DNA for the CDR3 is TGTGCAAGTCGCTTAGTGAAGGGGAGAGGCCCTGAAGCTTTCTTT. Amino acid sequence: CASRLVKGRGPEAFF.

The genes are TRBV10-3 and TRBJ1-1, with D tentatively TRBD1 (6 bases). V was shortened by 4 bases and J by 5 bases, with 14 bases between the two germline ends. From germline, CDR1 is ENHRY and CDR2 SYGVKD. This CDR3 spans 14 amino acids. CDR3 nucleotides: TGTGCCATCAGTGGCGGGCAGGGGAAAACTGAAGCTTTCTTT. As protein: CAISGGQGKTEAFF.

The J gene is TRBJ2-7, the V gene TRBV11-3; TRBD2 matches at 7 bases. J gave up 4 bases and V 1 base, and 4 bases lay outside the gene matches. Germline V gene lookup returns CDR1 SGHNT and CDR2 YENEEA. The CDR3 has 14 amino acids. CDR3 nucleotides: TGTGCCAGCAGCTTAGGCGGGAGTCAGTACGAGCAGTACTTC. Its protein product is CASSLGGSQYEQYF.